Described below is a single TCR beta chain sequence and its context. Its antigen is unknown. The sample belongs to a study of cytomegalovirus exposure and HLA in healthy donors. Broader study findings: In vitro, a few CMV-associated chains proved specific for CMV antigens. Clusters of TCRs from the first cohort tended to co-occur in the 100 to 150 validation repertoires (as a later analysis found). Many donors shared some public TCRs, even though most TCR sequences were rare.

The donors were part of the validation cohort of 120 or so subjects. That cohort was separate from the first cohort, which comprised about 730 subjects. This table comes from immunoSEQ multiplex PCR, and its TCRdb copy is limited to in-frame clones, with some not included. The top ten clones hold roughly 1.5% of a sample with some 170,000 clones, around nine tenths of them seen once. This TCR came from a woman aged 25 to 39 in good health and CMV-seronegative. Sequenced: PBMCs.

The CDR3 sequence is CASSQGGNQPQHF. The CDR3 DNA reads TGTGCCAGCAGCCAAGGAGGGAATCAGCCCCAGCATTTT. The chain uses TRBV4-2 and TRBJ1-5, with D hard to call. Trimming left V 1 base short and J 4 bases short, with 5 bases between. The CDR3 covers 13 residues. Germline lookup yields CDR1 LGHNA and CDR2 YNFKEQ.